This TCR beta chain was identified during a study of vaccination effects on CD4 cells after COVID-19. About the study: For each well, roughly 2 million PBMC were cultured with roughly 11 IU/ml IL-2 and around 9.1 ug/ml peptides. Findings and limits, study-wide: Late after vaccination, infection- and vaccine-induced clones showed marked clonal contraction.

A note on this clone: Its antigen is unknown.

V was trimmed by 0 bases and J by 8 bases, leaving 7 bases between them. The CDR3 consists of 13 residues. Germline CDR1 is MNHNY and CDR2 is SVGAGI (reference sequence). Assay: immunoSEQ multiplex PCR; the TCRdb copy retains only in-frame clones and omits some. This table holds about 47,000 clones, about three quarters found once. Once cultured for 10 days, the cells underwent separation to obtain CD4+ T cells. IL-2 medium supplanted half the medium on days 3 and 7. This rearrangement joins TRBV6-6 to TRBJ1-4; D unclear. The sample consisted of CD4+ T cells from PBMCs cultured without peptide, taken before COVID-19 vaccination. The clonotype originates from a human donor who had a prior SARS-CoV-2 infection. The CDR3 sequence: CASSYSTGEKLFF. The DNA for the CDR3 is TGTGCCAGCAGTTACTCCACTGGGGAAAAACTGTTTTTT.